This T cell receptor (beta chain) was sequenced during a study of molecular identifiers for immune sequencing clone quantification. Preparation methods for the bulk TCR libraries were those previously described, with listed TCR primers. TCRdb analysed the PCR reads with MiXCR anew, one entry per CDR3 protein. The table lists 400,000 to 600,000 distinct CDR3 sequences, about a fifth of them singletons. The CDR3 sequence is 15 residues long. With 0 bases removed from V and 1 base from J, the gap between germline ends came to 9 bases. The germline V gene encodes CDR1 MNHEY and CDR2 SMNVEV (reference sequence). The naive CD8 libraries originated from between roughly 17,000 and 1,000,000 sorted cells and drew on 10%, 30% or 50% RNA. This clonotype has a handful of counts.

Material: naive CD8+ T cells from blood, with Jurkat cell RNA spiked in. Specified subset: FACS-sorted CD8+CD4-CCR7+CD45RA+ naive T cells. The receptor comes from a human donor in good health. Some libraries in this study had Jurkat cell RNA spiked in. V and J are TRBV27 and TRBJ1-1; D call uncertain. This CDR3 reads CASSLSSWGNTEAFF. The CDR3 DNA follows: TGTGCCAGCAGTTTATCCAGTTGGGGGAACACTGAAGCTTTCTTT.